The 22 T cell receptor beta chains given below trace back to one sample, sequenced in a study of spatial heterogeneity in lung cancer (dated by TCRdb to between 2018 and 2020). Results the study describes overall, beyond this receptor: A correlation was observed between the number of expanded intratumoral alpha and beta TCRs and the tumor nonsynonymous mutation count.

The library was obtained by 5' RACE. These reads were obtained on a NextSeq 500. The public reads were quality trimmed at Q25 with fastp and then assembled into clones with MiXCR by TCRdb, keeping productive beta chains. When rows share a CDR3 protein, they turn into one entry using the most common DNA and genes. The sample table lists around 100 distinct CDR3 sequences, about 18% of them with a count of one. 60% to 75% of the sample comes from the top ten. The intended sense of this specimen's time point label: sample taken at primary tumor resection. The antigens for these receptors are not known. The starting material was lung tumor tissue, obtained at surgery. The receptors were sampled from a male donor with early-stage non-small cell lung cancer.

This clonotype is hyperexpanded by share. This beta chain appears as a stray read in a library generated for alpha chains; its size is not informative. The chain employs TRBV6-2 or TRBV6-3 and TRBJ2-5, with D perhaps matching TRBD1 (6 bases). This CDR3 region has 15 residues. Germline CDR1 MNHEY, CDR2 SVGEGT. The V and J ends lost 5 bases and 2 bases respectively, with 15 bases between them. The CDR3 DNA reads TGTGCCAGCAGTCCACCGGGACACCCACAAGAGACCCAGTACTTC. Translated, it gives CASSPPGHPQETQYF.

This clonotype was seen only a few times. This beta chain is a stray sequence in a library constructed for alpha chains; its clone size is not meaningful. The chain has TRBV28 and TRBJ2-7; no reliable D call. This CDR3 has 11 amino acids. The V end lost 6 bases, the J end lost 6 bases, and 9 bases lay between the germline ends. Germline V gene lookup returns CDR1 MDHEN and CDR2 SYDVKM. CDR3 sequence reads: CASSSPREQYF. CDR3 bases: TGTGCCAGCAGCTCCCCCCGCGAGCAGTACTTC.

This clonotype is judged hyperexpanded. This beta chain lies outside the target of a library built for alpha chains; its clone size means little. The rearrangement links TRBV6-1 to TRBJ2-7; D perhaps matches TRBD2 (6 bases). Germline V CDR1 and CDR2: MNHNS, SASEGT. This CDR3 is 12 amino acids long. Trimming removed 2 bases at V and 6 bases at J, with 8 bases between. CDR3 coding DNA: TGTGCCAGCAGTGAACGGGGGTTCGAGCAGTACTTC. Translating it yields CASSERGFEQYF.

By proportion, this clonotype is large (0.1 to 1%). This beta chain is an unintended read in a library built for alpha chains; its size means little. This chain joins TRBV7-3 and TRBJ2-3; maybe TRBD1 (6 bases). CDR1 SGHTA and CDR2 FQGTGA come from the germline V gene. Trimming cost V 5 bases and J 0 bases, with 9 bases left between them. CDR3 length: 14 residues. The CDR3 region has the DNA TGTGCCAGCAGCCCAGGACAGAGCACAGATACGCAGTATTTT. Amino acids: CASSPGQSTDTQYF.

This clonotype was counted a few times. Being off target in a library aimed at alpha chains, this beta chain has a size of little meaning. V is TRBV7-9 and J is TRBJ2-2; TRBD2 agrees at 9 bases. Germline V gene lookup returns CDR1 SEHNR and CDR2 FQNEAQ (reference sequence). V lost 6 bases, J lost 2 bases, and 10 bases stayed unmatched. This CDR3 has 17 amino acids. The CDR3 spells CASSFIRLADNTGELFF. The DNA for the CDR3 is TGTGCCAGCAGTTTCATCAGACTAGCGGATAACACCGGGGAGCTGTTTTTT.

Concerning this clonotype: In a library made to pick up alpha chains, this beta chain is a stray read with a size that means little. This chain uses TRBV12-3 or TRBV12-4 with TRBJ2-7; no firm D call. Trimming pared 2 bases from V and 1 base from J, leaving 3 bases between. CDR3 length equals 12 residues. The CDR3, as DNA: TGTGCCAGCAGTTTAACGTCCTACGAGCAGTACTTC. It yields the protein CASSLTSYEQYF.

Note on this clonotype: Since the library was made to target alpha chains, this beta chain is a stray read and its abundance is not meaningful. The CDR3: CASSPGGLGSYNSPLHF. In DNA form, the CDR3 reads TGTGCCAGCAGTCCAGGGGGCCTGGGCTCCTATAATTCACCCCTCCACTTT. The V call is TRBV12-3 or TRBV12-4, the J call TRBJ1-6; TRBD1 matches 8 bases. V dropped 5 bases and J dropped 0; count of bases not matched to a gene: 6. The CDR3 has 17 residues.

This clonotype is deemed large. This beta chain is off target for a library built for alpha chains, so its abundance means little. This sequence joins TRBV21-1 and TRBJ1-2. TRBV21-1 is noted as a pseudogene. The CDR3 has 13 residues. Here the CDR3 DNA reads TGTGCCAGCAGCAAACAGTGCCGATATGGCTACACCTTC. It specifies CASSKQCRYGYTF.

This clonotype is large by share. A library made for alpha chains picked up this beta chain off target, so its size means little. This rearrangement joins TRBV28 to TRBJ1-5, with TRBD1 as a possible D gene (6 bases). V was pared by 8 bases and J by 3 bases, with 8 bases between. The CDR3 sequence is 12 residues long. CDR1 MDHEN and CDR2 SYDVKM come from the germline V gene. The CDR3 loop is CASRDINQPQHF. DNA for the CDR3: TGTGCCAGCCGGGACATCAATCAGCCCCAGCATTTT.

This clonotype is large in the sample. This beta chain is a stray read from a library made for alpha chains; its abundance is not meaningful. This chain joins TRBV7-9 and TRBJ2-7; D call uncertain. Germline V lookup: CDR1 SEHNR, CDR2 FQNEAQ (reference sequence). The CDR3 totals 14 residues. Trimming removed 3 bases at V and 7 bases at J, with 16 bases between. This chain's CDR3 is CASSLSPNIGEQYF. The CDR3 DNA reads TGTGCCAGCAGCTTGAGTCCCAATATCGGGGAGCAGTACTTC.

In this sample, this clonotype is hyperexpanded. Within a library made for alpha chains, this beta chain is off target, and its count is uninformative. J is TRBJ2-1 and V is TRBV20-1, with TRBD2 matching 16 bases. The CDR3 consists of 18 residues. Germline V gene lookup returns CDR1 DFQATT and CDR2 SNEGSKA (reference sequence). Trimming at V came to 0 bases and at J to 9 bases, leaving 11 bases not matched to a gene. The CDR3 loop reads CSARDLGTSGRVLSEQFF. CDR3 bases: TGCAGTGCTAGAGATCTCGGGACTAGCGGGAGGGTTTTAAGTGAGCAGTTCTTC.

With regard to this clonotype: Found in a library prepared for alpha chains, this beta chain is an off-target read, and its abundance has little meaning. The rearrangement uses TRBV25-1 and TRBJ2-2; TRBD1 agrees at 7 bases. V was clipped by 8 bases and J by 4 bases; unmatched bases: 10. This CDR3 region has 15 residues. CDR1 and CDR2 from the germline V gene are MGHDK and SYGVNS. The CDR3 loop is CASLPGQISTGELFF. In DNA, the CDR3 is TGTGCCAGCCTACCGGGACAGATATCCACCGGGGAGCTGTTTTTT.

This clonotype is termed large. The size of this beta chain means little, since it is a stray read in a library made for alpha chains. In nucleotides, the CDR3 is TGTGCCAGCAGTTACGGGGTTGAATACGAGCAGTACTTC. It yields the protein CASSYGVEYEQYF. The chain has TRBV6-2 or TRBV6-3 and TRBJ2-7; D is uncertain. V was trimmed by 2 bases and J by 4 bases, leaving 9 bases between them. CDR3 length: 13 amino acids. Germline lookup yields CDR1 MNHEY and CDR2 SVGEGT.

There are a few counts of this clonotype. This beta chain is an unintended read in a library built for alpha chains; its size means little. The genes are TRBV19 and TRBJ2-6, with a weak D call TRBD2 (5 bases). V was shortened by 10 bases and J by 0 bases, with 13 bases between the two germline ends. The CDR3 has 15 residues. CDR1 and CDR2 (germline): LNHDA, SQIVND (reference sequence). The CDR3 protein is CATGAGYSGANVLTF. The CDR3 DNA sequence: TGTGCCACTGGCGCGGGCTACTCTGGGGCCAACGTCCTGACTTTC.

This clonotype has a handful of counts. The size of this beta chain means little, since it is a stray read in a library made for alpha chains. The chain carries TRBV9 and TRBJ2-1, with 10 bases fitting TRBD1. Losses at the gene ends were 3 bases for V and 9 bases for J; bases not matched to a gene: 9. The CDR3 totals 15 residues. Germline assignment: CDR1 SGDLS and CDR2 YYNGEE. DNA for the CDR3: TGTGCCAGCAGCGCGGGACAGGGGACAGGTGTTGAGCAGTTCTTC. Its translation: CASSAGQGTGVEQFF.

Sample share makes this clonotype hyperexpanded. A library made for alpha chains picked up this beta chain off target, so its size means little. The rearrangement uses TRBV6-5 and TRBJ1-5; D might be TRBD1 (5 bases). CDR1 is MNHEY and CDR2 is SVGAGI in the germline V gene. CDR3 length equals 13 residues. Trimming took off 4 bases at V and 6 bases at J, with 10 bases between the two ends. The CDR3 region is CASSSGARQPQHF. The CDR3 nucleotides read TGTGCCAGCAGTTCCGGGGCTCGTCAGCCCCAGCATTTT.

On this clonotype itself: Since it is a stray read in a library aimed at alpha chains, this beta chain has a size that is not meaningful. This rearrangement joins TRBV11-2 to TRBJ2-7; 7 bases align to TRBD1. This CDR3 is built from 12 residues. Germline V gene data show CDR1 as SGHAT and CDR2 as FQNNGV. V lost 8 bases and J lost 3; bases outside the gene matches: 4. The CDR3 spells CASRQGLYEQYF. As DNA, the CDR3 is TGTGCCAGCCGACAGGGCCTCTACGAGCAGTACTTC.

By share, this clonotype counts as large. For a library built for alpha chains, this beta chain is a stray read; little rests on its size. This chain connects TRBV24-1 to TRBJ2-1; 11 positions match TRBD2. Germline V lookup: CDR1 KGHDR, CDR2 SFDVKD. The V segment lost 5 bases and the J segment 7 bases; nucleotides outside the gene matches: 3. The CDR3 covers 14 residues. CDR3: CATSGLAGRNEQFF. CDR3 nucleotides: TGTGCCACCAGTGGACTAGCGGGGAGGAATGAGCAGTTCTTC.

In its sample, this clonotype ranks as hyperexpanded (1% or more). This beta chain represents an off-target read in a library built for alpha chains; its size is of limited meaning. V and J are TRBV5-1 and TRBJ2-2, with D perhaps matching TRBD1 or TRBD2 (5 bases each). Trimming removed 2 bases from V and 6 bases from J, with 11 bases in between. Looked up from germline, CDR1 is SGHRS and CDR2 is YFSETQ. The CDR3 extends over 14 amino acids. CDR3 nucleotide sequence: TGCGCCAGCAGCTTTACGGGGCTCCCCGGGGAGCTGTTTTTT. Translating gives CASSFTGLPGELFF.

By share, this clonotype ranks as medium-sized. Within a library made for alpha chains, this beta chain is off target, and its count is uninformative. V and J are TRBV7-2 and TRBJ2-7; D is possibly TRBD2 (8 bases). Per germline, CDR1 SGHTA and CDR2 FQGNSA. Deletions cut 0 bases from V and 6 bases from J, with 18 bases between. The CDR3 runs to 16 residues. CDR3 DNA sequence: TGTGCCAGCAGCTTAGCGAGTGAGGGGGCGGGAGGCGAGCAGTACTTC. Its protein is CASSLASEGAGGEQYF.

Details on this clonotype: This beta chain came through as a stray read in a library set up for alpha chains, and its size says little. The gene calls are TRBV15 and TRBJ2-5, with 7 positions matching TRBD2. Trimming cost V 2 bases and J 4 bases; bases outside gene matches: 1. CDR1 and CDR2 from the germline V gene are LNHNV and YYDKDF (reference sequence). CDR3 size: 13 residues. In DNA form, the CDR3 reads TGTGCCACCAGCAGAATAGCGGGAGAGACCCAGTACTTC. It translates to CATSRIAGETQYF.

Comment on this clonotype: This beta chain is an unintended read in a library built for alpha chains; its size means little. The rearrangement uses TRBV5-8 and TRBJ2-7; TRBD1 matches 7 bases. This CDR3 is 14 amino acids long. Trimming took 0 bases from V and 2 from J; bases not matched to a gene: 2. CDR1 is SGHTS and CDR2 is YDEGEE in the germline V gene. The CDR3: CASSLGDSAYEQYF. The CDR3 DNA follows: TGTGCCAGCAGCTTGGGGGACAGTGCCTACGAGCAGTACTTC.